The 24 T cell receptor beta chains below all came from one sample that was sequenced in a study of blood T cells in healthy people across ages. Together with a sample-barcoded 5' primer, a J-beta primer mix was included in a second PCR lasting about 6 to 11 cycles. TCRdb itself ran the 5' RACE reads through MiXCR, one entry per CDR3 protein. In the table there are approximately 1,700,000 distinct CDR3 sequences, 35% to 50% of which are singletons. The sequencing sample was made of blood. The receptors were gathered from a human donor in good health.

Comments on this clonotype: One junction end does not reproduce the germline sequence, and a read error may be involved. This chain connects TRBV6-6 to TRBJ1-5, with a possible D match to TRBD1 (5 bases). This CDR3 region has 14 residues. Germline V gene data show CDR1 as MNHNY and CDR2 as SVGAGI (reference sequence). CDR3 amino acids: CASSLDRTNRPQHF. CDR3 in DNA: TGTGCCAGCAGTTTAGACAGAACCAATCGGCCCCAGCATTTT.

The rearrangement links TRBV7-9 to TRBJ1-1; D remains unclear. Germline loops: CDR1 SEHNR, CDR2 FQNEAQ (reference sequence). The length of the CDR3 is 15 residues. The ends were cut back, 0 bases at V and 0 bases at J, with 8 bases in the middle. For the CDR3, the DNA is TGTGCCAGCAGCTTAGCACGGCTGGTGAACACTGAAGCTTTCTTT. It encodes CASSLARLVNTEAFF. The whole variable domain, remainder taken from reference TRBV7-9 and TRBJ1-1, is DTGVSQNPRHKITKRGQNVTFRCDPISEHNRLYWYRQTLGQGPEFLTYFQNEAQLEKSRLLSDRFSAERPKGSFSTLEIQRTEQGDSAMYLCASSLARLVNTEAFFGQGTRLTVV.

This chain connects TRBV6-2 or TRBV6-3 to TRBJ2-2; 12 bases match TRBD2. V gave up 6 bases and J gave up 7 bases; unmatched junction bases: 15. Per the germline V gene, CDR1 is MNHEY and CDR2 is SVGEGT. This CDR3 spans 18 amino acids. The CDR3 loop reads CASSLTSGGRVVDGELFF. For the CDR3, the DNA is TGTGCCAGCAGCCTGACTAGCGGGGGCCGAGTCGTTGACGGGGAGCTGTTTTTT.

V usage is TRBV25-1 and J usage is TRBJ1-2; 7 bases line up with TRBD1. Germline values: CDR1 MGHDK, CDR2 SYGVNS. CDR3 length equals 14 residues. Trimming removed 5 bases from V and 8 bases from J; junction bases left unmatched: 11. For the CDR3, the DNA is TGTGCCAGCAGTAAGCCCAGGACAGGCCGGGGCTACACCTTC. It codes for CASSKPRTGRGYTF.

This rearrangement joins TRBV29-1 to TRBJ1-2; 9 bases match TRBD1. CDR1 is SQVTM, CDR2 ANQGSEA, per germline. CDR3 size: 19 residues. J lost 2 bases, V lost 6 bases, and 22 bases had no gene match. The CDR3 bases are TGCAGCGTGCTGGGTATGACCCTGATAGCCGGGACAGGGAACTATGGCTACACCTTC. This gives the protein CSVLGMTLIAGTGNYGYTF.

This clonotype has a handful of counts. The CDR3 DNA sequence: TGTGCCAGCACCCACCGGGCGGGGGGCTGGGGCAATGAGCAGTTCTTC. Translated, it gives CASTHRAGGWGNEQFF. The chain uses TRBV12-3 or TRBV12-4 and TRBJ2-1, with 8 nucleotides matching TRBD2. This CDR3 has 16 residues. Trimming at V came to 7 bases and at J to 6 bases, leaving 14 bases not matched to a gene.

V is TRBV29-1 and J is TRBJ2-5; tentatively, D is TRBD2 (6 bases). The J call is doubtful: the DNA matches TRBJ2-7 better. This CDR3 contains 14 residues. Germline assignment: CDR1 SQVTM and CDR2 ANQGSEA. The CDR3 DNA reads TGCAGCGTTGCGAAGAGGGACTGGATGAGCGAGCAGTACTTC. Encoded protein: CSVAKRDWMSEQYF.

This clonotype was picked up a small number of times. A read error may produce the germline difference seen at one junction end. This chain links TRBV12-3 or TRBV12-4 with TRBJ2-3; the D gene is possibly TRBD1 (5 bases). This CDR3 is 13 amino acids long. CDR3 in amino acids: CASSLLMTDTEYF. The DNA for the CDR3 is TGTGCCAGCAGTTTGTTGATGACAGATACGGAGTATTTT.

The CDR3 region has the DNA TGCAGTGCCCACCCCGGCAACTATGGCTACACCTTC. Its translation: CSAHPGNYGYTF. V is TRBV20-1 and J is TRBJ1-2, with D unclear. V lost 6 bases and J 2 bases, leaving 10 bases between the germline ends. Germline CDR1 reads DFQATT; CDR2 reads SNEGSKA (reference sequence). There are 12 residues in the CDR3.

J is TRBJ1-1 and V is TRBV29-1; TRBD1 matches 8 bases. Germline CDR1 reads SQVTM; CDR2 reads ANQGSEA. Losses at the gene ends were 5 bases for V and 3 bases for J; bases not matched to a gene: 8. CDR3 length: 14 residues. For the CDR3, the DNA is TGCAGCGTTCATCGACAGGGGCATTACACTGAAGCTTTCTTT. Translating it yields CSVHRQGHYTEAFF.

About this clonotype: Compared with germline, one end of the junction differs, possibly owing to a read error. CDR3 sequence reads: CTSNFVERFQHEQYF. The CDR3 DNA reads as TGTACCAGCAACTTTGTCGAACGTTTCCAGCACGAGCAGTACTTC. The rearrangement uses TRBV7-9 and TRBJ2-5; D call uncertain. The assigned J gene may be wrong: the sequence end matches TRBJ2-7 better. This CDR3 contains 15 residues. The V gene's germline CDR1 is SEHNR and CDR2 FQNEAQ (reference sequence).

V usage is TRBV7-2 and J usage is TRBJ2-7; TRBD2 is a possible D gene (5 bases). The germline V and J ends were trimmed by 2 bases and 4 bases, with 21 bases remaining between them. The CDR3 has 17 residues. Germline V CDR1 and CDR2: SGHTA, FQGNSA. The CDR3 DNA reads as TGTGCCAGCAGCTTATCGTCGTGGATCGGTAGGGAGTACGAGCAGTACTTC. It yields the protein CASSLSSWIGREYEQYF.

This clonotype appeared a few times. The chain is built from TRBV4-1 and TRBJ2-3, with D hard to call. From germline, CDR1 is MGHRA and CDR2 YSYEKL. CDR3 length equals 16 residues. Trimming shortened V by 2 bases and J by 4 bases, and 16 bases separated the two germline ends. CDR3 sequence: CASSQTQFRIADTQYF. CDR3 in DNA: TGCGCCAGCAGCCAAACTCAATTTCGAATCGCAGATACGCAGTATTTT.

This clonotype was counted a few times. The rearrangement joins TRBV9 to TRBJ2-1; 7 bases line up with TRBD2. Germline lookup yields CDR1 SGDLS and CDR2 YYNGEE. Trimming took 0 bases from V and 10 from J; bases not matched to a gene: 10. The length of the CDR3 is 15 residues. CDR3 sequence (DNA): TGTGCCAGCAGCGTAGCGAGACTAGCAACCGGCGAGCAGTTCTTC. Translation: CASSVARLATGEQFF.

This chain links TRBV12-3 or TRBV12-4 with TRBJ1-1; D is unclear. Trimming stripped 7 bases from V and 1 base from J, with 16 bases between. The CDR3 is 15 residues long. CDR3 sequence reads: CASKTFMGRNTEAFF. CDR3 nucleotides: TGTGCCAGCAAGACCTTTATGGGCAGGAACACTGAAGCTTTCTTT.

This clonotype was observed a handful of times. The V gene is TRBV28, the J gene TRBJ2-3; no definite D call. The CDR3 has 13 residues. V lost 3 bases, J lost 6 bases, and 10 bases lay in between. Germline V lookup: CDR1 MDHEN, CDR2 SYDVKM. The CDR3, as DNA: TGTGCCAGCAGTTTGACCCAAACGGATACGCAGTATTTT. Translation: CASSLTQTDTQYF.

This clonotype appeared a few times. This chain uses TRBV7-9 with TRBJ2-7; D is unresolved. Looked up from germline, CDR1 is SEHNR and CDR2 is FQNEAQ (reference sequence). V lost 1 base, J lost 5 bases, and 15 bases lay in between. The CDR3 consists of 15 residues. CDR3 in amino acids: CASSLEGRIGNEQYF. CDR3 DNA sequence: TGTGCCAGCAGCTTAGAGGGCAGGATCGGCAACGAGCAGTACTTC. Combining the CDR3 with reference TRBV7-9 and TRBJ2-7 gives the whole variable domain DTGVSQNPRHKITKRGQNVTFRCDPISEHNRLYWYRQTLGQGPEFLTYFQNEAQLEKSRLLSDRFSAERPKGSFSTLEIQRTEQGDSAMYLCASSLEGRIGNEQYFGPGTRLTVT.

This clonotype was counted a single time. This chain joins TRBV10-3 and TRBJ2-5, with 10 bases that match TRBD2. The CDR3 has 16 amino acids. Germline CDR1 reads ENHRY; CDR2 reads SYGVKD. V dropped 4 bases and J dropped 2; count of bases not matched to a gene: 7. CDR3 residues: CAISVTSGEKQETQYF. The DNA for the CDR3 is TGTGCCATCAGTGTCACTAGCGGGGAGAAACAAGAGACCCAGTACTTC.

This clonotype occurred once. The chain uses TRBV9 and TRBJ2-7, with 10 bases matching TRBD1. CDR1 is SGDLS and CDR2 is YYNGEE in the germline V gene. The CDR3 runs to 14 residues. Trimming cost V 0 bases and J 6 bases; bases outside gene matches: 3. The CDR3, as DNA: TGTGCCAGCAGCGTAGAGACAGGGGGCGGCGAGCAGTACTTC. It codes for CASSVETGGGEQYF.

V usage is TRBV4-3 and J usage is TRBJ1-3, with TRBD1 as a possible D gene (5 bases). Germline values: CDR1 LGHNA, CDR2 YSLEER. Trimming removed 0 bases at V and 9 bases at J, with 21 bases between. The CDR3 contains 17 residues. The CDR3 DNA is TGCGCCAGCAGCCAAGATCATCAGGCAGGGTGGTTTGTCACCATATATTTT. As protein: CASSQDHQAGWFVTIYF.

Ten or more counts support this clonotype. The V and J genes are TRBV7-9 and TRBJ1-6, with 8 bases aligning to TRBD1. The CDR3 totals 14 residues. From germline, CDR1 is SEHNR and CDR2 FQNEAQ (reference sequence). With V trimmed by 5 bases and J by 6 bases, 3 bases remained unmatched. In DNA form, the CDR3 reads TGTGCCAGCAGCCCGACAGGGGCTAATTCACCCCTCCACTTT. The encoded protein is CASSPTGANSPLHF.

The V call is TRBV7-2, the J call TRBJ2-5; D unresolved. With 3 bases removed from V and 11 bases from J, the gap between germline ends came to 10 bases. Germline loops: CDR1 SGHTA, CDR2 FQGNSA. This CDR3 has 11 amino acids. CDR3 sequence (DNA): TGTGCCAGCAGCTTGAGGAATTCGCAGTACTTC. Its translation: CASSLRNSQYF.

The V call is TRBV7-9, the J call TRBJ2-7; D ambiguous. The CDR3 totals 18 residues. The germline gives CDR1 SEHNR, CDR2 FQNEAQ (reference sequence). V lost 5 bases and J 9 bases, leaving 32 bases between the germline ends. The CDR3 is CASSDARLWAEKSPRQYF. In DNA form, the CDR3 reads TGTGCCAGCAGCGACGCCAGGCTTTGGGCAGAAAAATCCCCCAGGCAGTACTTC.

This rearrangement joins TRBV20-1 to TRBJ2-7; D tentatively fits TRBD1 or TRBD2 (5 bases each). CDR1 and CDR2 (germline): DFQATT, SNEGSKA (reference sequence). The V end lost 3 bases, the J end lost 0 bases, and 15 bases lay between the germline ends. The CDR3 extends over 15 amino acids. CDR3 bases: TGCAGTGCTAGCCGGCCGGGGACGAGCTCCTACGAGCAGTACTTC. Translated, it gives CSASRPGTSSYEQYF.